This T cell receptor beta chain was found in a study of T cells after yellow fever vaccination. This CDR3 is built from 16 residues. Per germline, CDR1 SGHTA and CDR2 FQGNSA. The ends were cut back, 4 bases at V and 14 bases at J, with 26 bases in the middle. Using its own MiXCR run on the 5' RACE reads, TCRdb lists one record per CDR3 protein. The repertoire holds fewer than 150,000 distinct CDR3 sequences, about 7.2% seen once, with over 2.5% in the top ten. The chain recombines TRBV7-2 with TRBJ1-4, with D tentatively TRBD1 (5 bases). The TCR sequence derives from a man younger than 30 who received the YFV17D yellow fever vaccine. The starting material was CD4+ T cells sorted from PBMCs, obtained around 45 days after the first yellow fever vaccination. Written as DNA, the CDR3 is TGTGCCAGCAGCTCACCTCCCGGACACGCCGCGGGTAGGCTGTTTTTT. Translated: CASSSPPGHAAGRLFF.